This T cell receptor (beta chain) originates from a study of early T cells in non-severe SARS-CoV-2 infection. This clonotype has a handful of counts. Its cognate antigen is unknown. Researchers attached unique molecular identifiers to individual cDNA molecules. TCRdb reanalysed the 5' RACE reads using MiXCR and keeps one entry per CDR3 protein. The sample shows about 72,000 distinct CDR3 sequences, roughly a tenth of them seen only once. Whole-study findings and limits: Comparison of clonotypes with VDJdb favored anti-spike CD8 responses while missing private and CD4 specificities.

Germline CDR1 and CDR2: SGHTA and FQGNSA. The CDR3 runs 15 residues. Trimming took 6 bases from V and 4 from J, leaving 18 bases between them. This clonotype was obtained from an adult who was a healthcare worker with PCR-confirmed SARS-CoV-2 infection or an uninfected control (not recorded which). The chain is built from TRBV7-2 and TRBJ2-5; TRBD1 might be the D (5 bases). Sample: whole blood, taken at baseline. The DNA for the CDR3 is TGTGCCAGCAGTTCGCGGCTGGGGCCCAGAGAGACCCAGTACTTC. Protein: CASSSRLGPRETQYF.